This record looks at one T cell receptor beta chain sequence and its context. No antigen is known for it. The data originate from a study of CD8 T cells in Susac syndrome. An amount of RNA that ranged from 0.5 to 1 ug was reverse transcribed with random hexamers. Coverage of TCR beta CDR3 amplification by immunoSEQ multiplex PCR extended to 54 Vbeta and 13 Jbeta. TCRdb re-derived calls from the immunoSEQ multiplex PCR reads in MiXCR, one entry per CDR3 protein. The sample has about 250,000 distinct CDR3 sequences, roughly 95% seen once. V was trimmed by 5 bases and J by 6 bases, leaving 7 bases between them. Per the germline V gene, CDR1 is SGHVS and CDR2 is FQNEAQ. The CDR3 has 12 residues. Notes on the study in general: The study's TCR sequencing and HLA analysis drew on a certain number of individuals. That number was acknowledged as relatively small.

The chain is built from TRBV7-8 and TRBJ2-2; D remains ambiguous. The sequenced sample was CD4+ T cells from PBMCs. The sequence was obtained from a human donor with multiple sclerosis. CDR3 sequence: CASSHSAGELFF. The CDR3 nucleotides are TGTGCCAGCAGCCACTCTGCCGGGGAGCTGTTTTTT. Drawing the rest from reference TRBV7-8 and TRBJ2-2, the complete variable domain is GAGVSQSPRYKVAKRGQDVALRCDPISGHVSLFWYQQALGQGPEFLTYFQNEAQLDKSGLPSDRFFAERPEGSVSTLKIQRTQQEDSAVYLCASSHSAGELFFGEGSRLTVL.